The 14 T cell receptor beta chains in this list originate from one sample, sequenced in a study of control samples from healthy donors and cancer patients (dated by TCRdb to the early 2020s). The library was obtained by the immunoSEQ multiplex PCR assay. Here the immuneACCESS table is served through TCRdb, limited to in-frame sequences with V and J called. Missing clones are a known gap in these copies; in checked studies unresolved V genes cover under half, and the rest lacks a known reason. The sample table records roughly 170,000 clones; roughly 91% of these occur just once. The biggest ten clones account for more than 1.1% of the sample. The material sequenced was blood. The receptors here all came from a man aged 18 to 30 in good health.

The rearrangement uses TRBV6-1 and TRBJ2-1; tentatively, D is TRBD2 (6 bases). Germline CDR1 reads MNHNS; CDR2 reads SASEGT. The CDR3 consists of 15 residues. V dropped 3 bases and J dropped 6 bases, with 15 bases sitting between them. CDR3 nucleotide sequence: TGTGCCAGCAGTGACCCGGGACTGACCCTCAATGAGCAGTTCTTC. It codes for CASSDPGLTLNEQFF.

V usage is TRBV2 and J usage is TRBJ2-7, with 12 nucleotides matching TRBD2. There are 17 residues in the CDR3. Trimming at V came to 5 bases and at J to 4 bases, leaving 12 bases not matched to a gene. From germline, CDR1 is SNHLY and CDR2 FYNNEI. The DNA for the CDR3 is TGTGCCAGCAGTCCCCATTTATTCGGACTAGCGGGGTACGAGCAGTACTTC. Translated: CASSPHLFGLAGYEQYF. The full variable domain, with the rest looked up from reference TRBV2 and TRBJ2-7, is EPEVTQTPSHQVTQMGQEVILRCVPISNHLYFYWYRQILGQKVEFLVSFYNNEISEKSEIFDDQFSVERPDGSNFTLKIRSTKLEDSAMYFCASSPHLFGLAGYEQYFGPGTRLTVT.

The V gene is TRBV6-1, the J gene TRBJ2-7; D uncertain. CDR3 length equals 13 residues. Trimming pared 0 bases from V and 12 bases from J, leaving 15 bases between. Germline lookup yields CDR1 MNHNS and CDR2 SASEGT. In DNA, the CDR3 is TGTGCCAGCAGTGAAGCTCTACCGGTTCAATTGTACTTC. Its translation is CASSEALPVQLYF.

The rearrangement uses TRBV5-6 and TRBJ1-4; a weak D match, TRBD1 (6 bases). The germline V and J ends were trimmed by 5 bases and 0 bases, with 8 bases remaining between them. The CDR3 spans 14 residues. Germline-derived CDR1 and CDR2 are SGHDT and YYEEEE. The DNA for the CDR3 is TGTGCCAGCAGGGACAGCCCAACTAATGAAAAACTGTTTTTT. It codes for CASRDSPTNEKLFF.

This rearrangement joins TRBV30 to TRBJ1-4, with 10 bases lining up with TRBD1. The CDR3 extends over 14 amino acids. The junction had 6 bases not matched to a gene; V was cut back by 4 bases and J by 7 bases. From germline, CDR1 is GTSNPN and CDR2 SVGIG (reference sequence). Here the CDR3 DNA reads TGTGCCTGGACCGGACAGGGGGGTGGTGAAAAACTGTTTTTT. As protein: CAWTGQGGGEKLFF.

The chain joins TRBV7-3 to TRBJ2-6, with a tentative D call TRBD1 (6 bases). This CDR3 is 18 amino acids long. The V and J ends lost 5 bases and 0 bases respectively, with 17 bases between them. The germline V gene encodes CDR1 SGHTA and CDR2 FQGTGA. DNA of the CDR3: TGTGCCAGCAGCCCCCGGGACACGGCCAGCTCTGGGGCCAACGTCCTGACTTTC. This encodes CASSPRDTASSGANVLTF.

V is TRBV11-2 and J is TRBJ2-5; D unresolved. From germline, CDR1 is SGHAT and CDR2 FQNNGV. The CDR3 is 13 residues long. V dropped 1 base and J dropped 1 base, with 4 bases sitting between them. CDR3 in DNA: TGTGCCAGCAGCTTAGGGGTCCAAGAGACCCAGTACTTC. Translated: CASSLGVQETQYF.

The chain recombines TRBV10-1 with TRBJ1-5; D unclear. CDR3 length: 21 amino acids. CDR1 is WNHNN, CDR2 SYGVQD, per germline (reference sequence). V was shortened by 3 bases and J by 0 bases, with 27 bases between the two germline ends. Written as DNA, the CDR3 is TGCGCCAGCAGTGACTCAGTCTTCAGGTTTCCCATCACCTATAGCAATCAGCCCCAGCATTTT. Translated, it gives CASSDSVFRFPITYSNQPQHF.

The chain uses TRBV6-6 and TRBJ1-2; a possible D gene is TRBD1 (5 bases). Between the trimmed V and J ends, which lost 6 bases and 7 bases, there was a span of 21 bases. Per the germline V gene, CDR1 is MNHNY and CDR2 is SVGAGI (reference sequence). CDR3 length: 15 amino acids. CDR3 in DNA: TGTGCCAGCAGAAGGGGAATGGAGGTCCCTTCTGGCTACACCTTC. Protein: CASRRGMEVPSGYTF.

In this sample, this clone turned up a few times. V usage is TRBV27 and J usage is TRBJ2-7; D may be TRBD2 (6 bases). Deletions cut 10 bases from V and 0 bases from J, with 19 bases between. Germline V gene data show CDR1 as MNHEY and CDR2 as SMNVEV (reference sequence). This CDR3 has 15 amino acids. The CDR3 DNA reads TGTGCCACCCGGTCCCCCGGGACTGGCTCCTACGAGCAGTACTTC. This gives the protein CATRSPGTGSYEQYF.

The sample holds one count of this clone. The chain carries TRBV28 and TRBJ2-7; D unclear. V was clipped by 5 bases and J by 7 bases, with 21 bases between them. The CDR3 is made up of 15 amino acids. The germline V gene encodes CDR1 MDHEN and CDR2 SYDVKM. The CDR3 bases are TGTGCCAGCAGTACTTACCCGGGTCTATTCGGGGAGCAGTACTTC. Translation gives CASSTYPGLFGEQYF.

The CDR3 DNA sequence: TGTGCCAGCAGCTTGGTGGCGACGTTGTCCTATGGCTACACCTTC. Protein: CASSLVATLSYGYTF. V and J are TRBV5-6 and TRBJ1-2, with D hard to call. Germline V CDR1 and CDR2: SGHDT, YYEEEE. This CDR3 is built from 15 residues. V was cut by 0 bases and J by 4 bases, with 13 bases left in between.

This sequence joins TRBV19 and TRBJ1-4; tentatively, D is TRBD1 (5 bases). The CDR3 has 16 residues. Germline CDR1 is LNHDA and CDR2 is SQIVND (reference sequence). With 5 bases removed from V and 6 bases from J, the gap between germline ends came to 19 bases. CDR3 in DNA: TGTGCCAGTAGTGTAGGTCCGGGACTAGGAGATGAAAAACTGTTTTTT. Its protein is CASSVGPGLGDEKLFF.

The chain employs TRBV7-9 and TRBJ2-7; possible D gene TRBD2, 6 bases. Germline V gene data show CDR1 as SEHNR and CDR2 as FQNEAQ (reference sequence). The CDR3 runs 14 residues. Trimming removed 5 bases at V and 7 bases at J, with 18 bases between. CDR3 nucleotide sequence: TGTGCCAGCAGCGAAGGCGGGACCGCGGGGGAGCAGTACTTC. It specifies CASSEGGTAGEQYF.